A single sample gave rise to the 15 T cell receptor beta chains below, sequenced in a study of cytomegalovirus exposure and HLA in healthy donors. The PCR had 60 Vbeta and 13 Jbeta primers. Method: immunoSEQ multiplex PCR; TCRdb's copy keeps in-frame clones and lacks some. The repertoire table contains about 88,000 clones. Source material: PBMCs. Every receptor here comes from a girl under 18 in good health and CMV-seropositive.

V and J are TRBV29-1 and TRBJ2-5; 8 nucleotides align to TRBD2. The CDR3 covers 15 residues. The V gene's germline CDR1 is SQVTM and CDR2 ANQGSEA. V shed 7 bases, J shed 2 bases, and the junction held 12 bases outside the gene matches. The DNA for the CDR3 is TGCAGCGGTGTCCCCCTAGCGGGTTTTCAAGAGACCCAGTACTTC. Its protein is CSGVPLAGFQETQYF.

The V gene is TRBV27, the J gene TRBJ2-2; D might be TRBD2 (6 bases). This CDR3 spans 16 amino acids. V dropped 5 bases and J dropped 4 bases, with 17 bases sitting between them. Germline V gives CDR1 MNHEY, CDR2 SMNVEV (reference sequence). The CDR3 DNA sequence: TGTGCCAGCAGTCCCAACTCCGGGACTGGCACCGGGGAGCTGTTTTTT. This gives the protein CASSPNSGTGTGELFF.

The rearrangement joins TRBV6-5 to TRBJ2-5, with D perhaps TRBD1 (6 bases). Germline CDR1 MNHEY, CDR2 SVGAGI. The CDR3 sequence is 13 residues long. V gave up 5 bases and J gave up 3 bases, with 10 bases separating them. CDR3 sequence (DNA): TGTGCCAGCAGTGGACAGCAAAAAGAGACCCAGTACTTC. Protein sequence: CASSGQQKETQYF.

The chain carries TRBV19 and TRBJ1-5; TRBD1 is a possible D gene (6 bases). CDR1 and CDR2 (germline): LNHDA, SQIVND (reference sequence). The CDR3 runs 17 residues. With 7 bases removed from V and 3 bases from J, the gap between germline ends came to 22 bases. Here the CDR3 reads CASNRPGHPNVNQPQHF. In DNA, the CDR3 is TGTGCCAGTAACCGACCGGGACACCCGAACGTCAATCAGCCCCAGCATTTT.

CDR3 in amino acids: CSVDLAGGRGEQFF. CDR3 DNA sequence: TGCAGCGTTGATTTAGCGGGGGGGCGAGGTGAGCAGTTCTTC. This chain links TRBV29-1 with TRBJ2-1; 11 positions match TRBD2. This CDR3 is 14 amino acids long. Germline CDR1 and CDR2: SQVTM and ANQGSEA. Trimming cost V 3 bases and J 9 bases; bases outside gene matches: 7.

Concerning this clone itself: The same CDR3 is also encoded by other DNA sequences in this sample. The chain uses TRBV4-3 and TRBJ1-3; D is unresolved. The V and J ends lost 2 bases and 0 bases respectively, with 5 bases between them. The CDR3 contains 14 residues. Germline CDR1 and CDR2: LGHNA and YSLEER. The CDR3 sequence is CASSQRGSGNTIYF. CDR3 nucleotides: TGCGCCAGCAGCCAACGGGGCTCTGGAAACACCATATATTTT.

This sequence joins TRBV9 and TRBJ2-5; TRBD2 agrees at 9 bases. CDR3 length: 18 residues. The V segment lost 0 bases and the J segment 2 bases; nucleotides outside the gene matches: 11. Germline V gene sequence: CDR1 SGDLS, CDR2 YYNGEE. This CDR3 is CASSVATGSGGTQETQYF. CDR3 bases: TGTGCCAGCAGCGTAGCTACCGGGAGCGGGGGGACTCAAGAGACCCAGTACTTC.

This chain uses TRBV5-1 with TRBJ2-1; D remains unclear. Germline V gene sequence: CDR1 SGHRS, CDR2 YFSETQ. Between the trimmed V and J ends, which lost 4 bases and 5 bases, there was a span of 10 bases. The CDR3 is made up of 13 amino acids. The CDR3 reads CASSKRVDNEQFF. In DNA form, the CDR3 reads TGCGCCAGCAGCAAGCGAGTGGACAATGAGCAGTTCTTC.

V is TRBV2 and J is TRBJ1-3; D is possibly TRBD1 (5 bases). The CDR3 has 13 residues. V shed 4 bases and J shed 7 bases, with 11 bases lying between them. Germline-derived CDR1 and CDR2 are SNHLY and FYNNEI. The CDR3 is CASSGGQWNTIYF. CDR3 coding DNA: TGTGCCAGCAGTGGGGGCCAGTGGAACACCATATATTTT.

The chain links TRBV28 to TRBJ2-7; the match to TRBD2 covers 8 bases. CDR3 length equals 17 residues. Germline V CDR1 and CDR2: MDHEN, SYDVKM. V lost 4 bases and J lost 0; bases outside the gene matches: 11. The CDR3, as DNA: TGTGCCAGCAGTTCGGGGGGGGCAGGGGTAGCCTCCTACGAGCAGTACGTC. Amino acid sequence: CASSSGGAGVASYEQYV.

J is TRBJ2-5 and V is TRBV19; 8 bases are shared with TRBD2. Trimming at V came to 7 bases and at J to 6 bases, leaving 7 bases not matched to a gene. This CDR3 contains 13 residues. Germline-derived CDR1 and CDR2 are LNHDA and SQIVND (reference sequence). CDR3 loop: CASNAGGQQTQYF. The DNA for the CDR3 is TGTGCCAGTAACGCGGGGGGCCAGCAGACCCAGTACTTC.

V usage is TRBV7-9 and J usage is TRBJ1-2; TRBD1 is a possible D gene (5 bases). The V gene lost 3 bases and the J gene lost 4 bases, with 18 bases spanning the gap. Germline assignment: CDR1 SEHNR and CDR2 FQNEAQ (reference sequence). This CDR3 has 16 amino acids. The CDR3 protein is CASSLHPQQAIYGYTF. For the CDR3, the DNA is TGTGCCAGCAGCTTGCACCCACAACAGGCGATCTATGGCTACACCTTC. The complete variable domain, with remaining parts taken from reference TRBV7-9 and TRBJ1-2, reads DTGVSQNPRHKITKRGQNVTFRCDPISEHNRLYWYRQTLGQGPEFLTYFQNEAQLEKSRLLSDRFSAERPKGSFSTLEIQRTEQGDSAMYLCASSLHPQQAIYGYTFGSGTRLTVV.

The rearrangement uses TRBV14 and TRBJ1-1; D is uncertain. CDR1 is SGHDN, CDR2 FVKESK, per germline. V was shortened by 0 bases and J by 3 bases, with 11 bases between the two germline ends. The CDR3 runs to 15 residues. The CDR3 DNA follows: TGTGCCAGCAGCCAAGAAGGAGGGCTCGACACTGAAGCTTTCTTT. Protein: CASSQEGGLDTEAFF.

The rearrangement links TRBV2 to TRBJ2-7, with D possibly being TRBD1 (6 bases). This CDR3 is 12 amino acids long. V dropped 10 bases and J dropped 2 bases, with 12 bases sitting between them. In germline, CDR1 is SNHLY, CDR2 FYNNEI. The CDR3 region has the DNA TGTGCCACCCACAGGGAAACCTACGAGCAGTACGTC. Amino acids: CATHRETYEQYV.

The chain's CDR3 is CASSQTGTGELFF. Here the CDR3 DNA reads TGTGCCAGCAGCCAGACAGGAACCGGGGAGCTGTTTTTT. The rearrangement links TRBV7-7 to TRBJ2-2; weak D call: TRBD1 (6 bases). Germline values: CDR1 SSHAT, CDR2 FNYEAQ (reference sequence). The length of the CDR3 is 13 residues. V lost 5 bases and J lost 5, with 9 bases in between.